This is a list of T cell receptor beta chains from one sample in a study of response to subunit inactivated influenza vaccine. TCRdb independently ran MiXCR on the RT-PCR reads; one entry per CDR3 protein. Of hundreds of thousands of distinct CDR3 sequences in the sample, about 10% were seen once. A further study also used this sample, focusing on T cells expressing NK-cell markers.

This specimen was PBMCs from blood, taken on the day of vaccination. These receptors all come from a man aged 45 to 65 who received an inactivated influenza vaccine. Each CDR3 is given with its conserved first and last residue.

>TRBJ2-7|TRBV4-2
CASSLPGGNEQYF
>TRBJ2-5|TRBV24-1
CATSDSFSGINQETQYF
>TRBJ2-3|TRBV12-3/TRBV12-4
CASSNRAPSPTDTQYF
>TRBJ2-1|TRBV28
CASSLLGTRNNEQFF
>TRBJ1-1|TRBV9
CASSVALLGSSDTEAFF
>TRBJ2-1|TRBV29-1
CSVGYIYNEQFF
>TRBJ2-6|TRBV28
CASISAGANVLTF
>TRBJ2-1|TRBV9
CASKVGADEYNEQFF
>TRBJ1-4|TRBV7-2
CASSLDLTGINERLFF
>TRBJ2-4|TRBV6-2/TRBV6-3
CASSYMNIQYF
>TRBJ1-6|TRBV5-1
CASSLGGATPDSPLHF
>TRBJ2-1|TRBV28
CASSPGLLSYNEQFF
>TRBJ2-1|TRBV6-5
CASSEGDEQFF
>TRBJ2-2|TRBV12-3/TRBV12-4
CASSPGLGAVTGELFF
>TRBJ1-5|TRBV5-6
CASSSTYRDRGYQPQHF
>TRBJ2-3|TRBV9
CASSVAHGQVQADTQYF
>TRBJ2-2|TRBV4-3
CASRAGKANTGELFF